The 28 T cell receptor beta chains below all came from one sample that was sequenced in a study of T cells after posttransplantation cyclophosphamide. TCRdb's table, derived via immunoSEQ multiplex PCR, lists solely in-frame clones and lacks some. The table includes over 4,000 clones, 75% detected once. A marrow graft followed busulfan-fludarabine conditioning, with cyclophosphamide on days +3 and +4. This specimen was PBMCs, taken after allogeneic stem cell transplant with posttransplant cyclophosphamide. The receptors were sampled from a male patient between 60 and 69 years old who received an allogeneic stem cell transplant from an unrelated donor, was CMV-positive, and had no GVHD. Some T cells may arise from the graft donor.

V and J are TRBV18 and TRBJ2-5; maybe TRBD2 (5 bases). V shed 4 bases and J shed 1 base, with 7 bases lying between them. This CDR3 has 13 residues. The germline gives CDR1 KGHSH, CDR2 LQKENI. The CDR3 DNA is TGTGCCAGCTCACTGAGCGGCCAAGAGACCCAGTACTTC. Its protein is CASSLSGQETQYF.

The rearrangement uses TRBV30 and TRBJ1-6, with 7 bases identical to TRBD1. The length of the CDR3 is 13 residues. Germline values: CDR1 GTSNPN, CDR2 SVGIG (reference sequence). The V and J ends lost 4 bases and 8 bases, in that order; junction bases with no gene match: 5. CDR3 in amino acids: CAWKGQFYSPLHF. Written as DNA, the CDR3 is TGTGCCTGGAAGGGACAGTTCTATTCACCCCTCCACTTT.

This CDR3 reads CASSPGISYNEQFF. For the CDR3, the DNA is TGCGCCAGCAGCCCCGGGATTTCCTACAATGAGCAGTTCTTC. The gene calls are TRBV4-3 and TRBJ2-1; perhaps TRBD2 as D (5 bases). There are 14 residues in the CDR3. Germline CDR1 LGHNA, CDR2 YSLEER. V was cut by 4 bases and J by 1 base, with 8 bases left in between.

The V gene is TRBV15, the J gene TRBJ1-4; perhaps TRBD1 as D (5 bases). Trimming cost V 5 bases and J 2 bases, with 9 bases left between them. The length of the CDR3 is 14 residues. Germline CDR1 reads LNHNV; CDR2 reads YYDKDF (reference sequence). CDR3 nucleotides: TGTGCCACCAGCGACAGCGCTACTAATGAAAAACTGTTTTTT. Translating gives CATSDSATNEKLFF. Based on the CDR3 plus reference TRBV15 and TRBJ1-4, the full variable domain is DAMVIQNPRYQVTQFGKPVTLSCSQTLNHNVMYWYQQKSSQAPKLLFHYYDKDFNNEADTPDNFQSRRPNTSFCFLDIRSPGLGDTAMYLCATSDSATNEKLFFGSGTQLSVL.

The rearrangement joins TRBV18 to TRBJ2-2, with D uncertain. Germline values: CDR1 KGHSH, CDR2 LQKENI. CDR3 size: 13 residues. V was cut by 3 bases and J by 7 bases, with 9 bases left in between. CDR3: CASSPRNVGELFF. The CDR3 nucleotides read TGTGCCAGCTCACCGCGAAACGTCGGGGAGCTGTTTTTT.

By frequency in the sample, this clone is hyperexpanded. CDR3 sequence: CASSPMGQGRSYEQYF. Written as DNA, the CDR3 is TGTGCCAGCAGCCCAATGGGACAGGGAAGATCCTACGAGCAGTACTTC. This chain connects TRBV5-6 to TRBJ2-7; 9 positions agree with TRBD1. The CDR3 spans 16 residues. CDR1 is SGHDT and CDR2 is YYEEEE in the germline V gene. The junction had 9 bases not matched to a gene; V was cut back by 4 bases and J by 1 base.

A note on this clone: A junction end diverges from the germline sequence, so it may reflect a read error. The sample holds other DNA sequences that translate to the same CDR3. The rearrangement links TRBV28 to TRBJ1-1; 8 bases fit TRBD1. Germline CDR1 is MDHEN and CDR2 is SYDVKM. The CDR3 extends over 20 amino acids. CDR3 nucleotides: TGTGCCAGCAGTCCATACCCCCTACAGGGGGGCGATAATCTTAACACTGAAGCCTTCTTT. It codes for CASSPYPLQGGDNLNTEAFF.

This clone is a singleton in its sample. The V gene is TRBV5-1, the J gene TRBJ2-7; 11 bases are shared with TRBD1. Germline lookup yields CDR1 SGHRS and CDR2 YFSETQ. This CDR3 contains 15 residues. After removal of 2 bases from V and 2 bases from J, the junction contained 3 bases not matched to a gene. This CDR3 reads CASSFGTGGAYEQYF. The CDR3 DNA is TGCGCCAGCAGCTTCGGGACAGGGGGTGCCTACGAGCAGTACTTC.

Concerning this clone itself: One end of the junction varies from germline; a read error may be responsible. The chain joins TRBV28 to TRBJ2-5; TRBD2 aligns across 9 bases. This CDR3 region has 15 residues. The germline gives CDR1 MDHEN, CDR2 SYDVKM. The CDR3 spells CVSNWAGGPQETQYF. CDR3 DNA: TGTGTCAGCAATTGGGCGGGAGGGCCTCAGGAGACCCAGTACTTC.

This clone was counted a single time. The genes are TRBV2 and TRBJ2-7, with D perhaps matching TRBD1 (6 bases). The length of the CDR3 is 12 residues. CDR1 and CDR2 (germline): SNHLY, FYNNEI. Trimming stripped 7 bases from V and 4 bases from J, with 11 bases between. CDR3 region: CASTQGGYEQYF. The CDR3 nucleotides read TGTGCCAGCACCCAAGGGGGATACGAGCAGTACTTC.

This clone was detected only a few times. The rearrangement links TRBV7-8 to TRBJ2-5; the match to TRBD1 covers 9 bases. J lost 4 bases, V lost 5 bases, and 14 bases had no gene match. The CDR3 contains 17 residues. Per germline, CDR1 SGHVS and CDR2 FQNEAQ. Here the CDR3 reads CASSPGLDRGRIETQYF. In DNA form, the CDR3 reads TGTGCCAGCAGCCCCGGGTTAGACAGGGGGAGGATAGAGACCCAGTACTTC.

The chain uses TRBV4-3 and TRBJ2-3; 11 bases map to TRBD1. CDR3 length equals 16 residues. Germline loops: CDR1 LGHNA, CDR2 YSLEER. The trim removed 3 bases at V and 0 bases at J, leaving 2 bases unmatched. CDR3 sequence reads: CASSQGQGVSTDTQYF. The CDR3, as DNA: TGCGCCAGCAGCCAGGGACAGGGGGTTAGCACAGATACGCAGTATTTT.

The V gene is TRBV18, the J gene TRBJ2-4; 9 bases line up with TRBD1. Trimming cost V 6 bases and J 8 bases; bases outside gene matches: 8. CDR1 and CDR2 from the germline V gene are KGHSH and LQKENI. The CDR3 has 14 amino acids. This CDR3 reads CASSPGTGFDIQYF. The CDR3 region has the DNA TGTGCCAGCTCTCCCGGGACAGGGTTTGACATTCAGTACTTC. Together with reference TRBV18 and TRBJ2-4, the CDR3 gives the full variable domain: NAGVMQNPRHLVRRRGQEARLRCSPMKGHSHVYWYRQLPEEGLKFMVYLQKENIIDESGMPKERFSAEFPKEGPSILRIQQVVRGDSAAYFCASSPGTGFDIQYFGAGTRLSVL.

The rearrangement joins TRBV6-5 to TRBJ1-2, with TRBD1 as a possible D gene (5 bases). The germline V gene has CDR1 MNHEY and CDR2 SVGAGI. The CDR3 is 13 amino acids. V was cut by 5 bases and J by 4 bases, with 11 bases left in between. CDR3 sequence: CASSQRQSYGYTF. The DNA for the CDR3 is TGTGCCAGCAGTCAAAGACAGTCCTATGGCTACACCTTC.

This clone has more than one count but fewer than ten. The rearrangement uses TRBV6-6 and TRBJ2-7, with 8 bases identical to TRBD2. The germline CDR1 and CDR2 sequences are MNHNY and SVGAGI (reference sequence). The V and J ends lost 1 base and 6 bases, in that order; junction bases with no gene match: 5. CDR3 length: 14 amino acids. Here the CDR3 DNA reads TGTGCCAGCAGTTACTTCAGCGGGAGAGGCGAGCAGTACTTC. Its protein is CASSYFSGRGEQYF.

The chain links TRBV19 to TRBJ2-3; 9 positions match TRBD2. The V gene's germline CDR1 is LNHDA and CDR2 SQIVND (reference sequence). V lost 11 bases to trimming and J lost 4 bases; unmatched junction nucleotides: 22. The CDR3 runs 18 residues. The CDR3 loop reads CAGMTKIFPSGTPDTQYF. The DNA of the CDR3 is TGTGCCGGTATGACAAAAATCTTTCCTAGCGGGACCCCAGATACGCAGTATTTT.

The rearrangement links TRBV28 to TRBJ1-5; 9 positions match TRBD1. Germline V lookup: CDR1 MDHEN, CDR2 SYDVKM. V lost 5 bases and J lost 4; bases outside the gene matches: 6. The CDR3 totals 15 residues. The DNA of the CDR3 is TGTGCCAGCAGTCGGGACAGGGAGGTAAATCAGCCCCAGCATTTT. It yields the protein CASSRDREVNQPQHF.

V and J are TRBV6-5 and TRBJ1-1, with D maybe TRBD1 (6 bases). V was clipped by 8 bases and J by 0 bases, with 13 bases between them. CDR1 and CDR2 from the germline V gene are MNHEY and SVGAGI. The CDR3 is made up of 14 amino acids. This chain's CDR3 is CASDTGHLNTEAFF. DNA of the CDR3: TGTGCCAGCGATACGGGACATTTGAACACTGAAGCTTTCTTT.

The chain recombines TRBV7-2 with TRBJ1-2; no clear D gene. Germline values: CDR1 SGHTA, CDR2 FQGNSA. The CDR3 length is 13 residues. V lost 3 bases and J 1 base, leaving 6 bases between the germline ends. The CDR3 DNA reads TGTGCCAGCAGCTTCCAACTTAACTATGGCTACACCTTC. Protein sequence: CASSFQLNYGYTF.

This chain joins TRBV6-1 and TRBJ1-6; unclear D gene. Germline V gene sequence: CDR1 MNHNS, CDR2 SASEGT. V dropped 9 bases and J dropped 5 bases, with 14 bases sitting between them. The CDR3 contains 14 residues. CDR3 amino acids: CASNHASNNSPLHF. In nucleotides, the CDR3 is TGTGCCAGTAATCACGCCAGTAATAATTCACCCCTCCACTTT.

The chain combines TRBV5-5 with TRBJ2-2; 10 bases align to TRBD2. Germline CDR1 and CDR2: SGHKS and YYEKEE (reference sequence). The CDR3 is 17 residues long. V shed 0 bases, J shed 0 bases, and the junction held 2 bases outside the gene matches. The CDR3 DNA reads TGTGCCAGCAGCTTGGCTAGCGGGGGTGCGAACACCGGGGAGCTGTTTTTT. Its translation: CASSLASGGANTGELFF.

DNA of the CDR3: TGCGCCAGCAGCTTGGATGGGACAGGGGATACGCAGTATTTT. This gives the protein CASSLDGTGDTQYF. This chain connects TRBV5-1 to TRBJ2-3; 9 bases align to TRBD1. This CDR3 is 14 amino acids long. The germline CDR1 and CDR2 sequences are SGHRS and YFSETQ. After removal of 0 bases from V and 6 bases from J, the junction contained 2 bases not matched to a gene.

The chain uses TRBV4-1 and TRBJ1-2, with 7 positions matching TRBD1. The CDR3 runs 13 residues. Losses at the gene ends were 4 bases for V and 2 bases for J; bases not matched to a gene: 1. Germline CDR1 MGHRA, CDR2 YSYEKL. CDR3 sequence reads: CASSRGQNYGYTF. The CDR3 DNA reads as TGCGCCAGCAGCCGGGGACAGAACTATGGCTACACCTTC.

CDR3 loop: CASSPGGSYEQYF. The CDR3 DNA reads TGTGCCAGCTCACCGGGGGGCTCCTACGAGCAGTACTTC. This chain joins TRBV18 and TRBJ2-7; perhaps TRBD2 as D (6 bases). In germline, CDR1 is KGHSH, CDR2 LQKENI. The CDR3 is 13 amino acids. V was pared by 3 bases and J by 0 bases, with 6 bases between.

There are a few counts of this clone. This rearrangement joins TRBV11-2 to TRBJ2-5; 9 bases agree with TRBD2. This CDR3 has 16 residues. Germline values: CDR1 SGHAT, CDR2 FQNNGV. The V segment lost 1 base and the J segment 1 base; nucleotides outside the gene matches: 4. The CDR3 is CASSLGLAGTQETQYF. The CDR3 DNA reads TGTGCCAGCAGCTTAGGCCTAGCGGGGACCCAAGAGACCCAGTACTTC.

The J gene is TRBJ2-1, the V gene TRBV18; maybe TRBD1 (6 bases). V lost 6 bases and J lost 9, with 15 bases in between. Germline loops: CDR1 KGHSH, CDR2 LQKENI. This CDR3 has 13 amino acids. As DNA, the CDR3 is TGTGCCAGCTCGCCGAAACAGGGTACTGAGCAGTTCTTC. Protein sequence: CASSPKQGTEQFF. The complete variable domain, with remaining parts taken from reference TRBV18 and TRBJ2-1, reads NAGVMQNPRHLVRRRGQEARLRCSPMKGHSHVYWYRQLPEEGLKFMVYLQKENIIDESGMPKERFSAEFPKEGPSILRIQQVVRGDSAAYFCASSPKQGTEQFFGPGTRLTVL.

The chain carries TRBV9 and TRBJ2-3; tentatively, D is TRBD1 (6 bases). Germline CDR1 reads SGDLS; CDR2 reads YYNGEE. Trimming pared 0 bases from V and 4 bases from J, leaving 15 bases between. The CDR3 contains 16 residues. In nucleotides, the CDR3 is TGTGCCAGCAGCGTAGAGGGACACACCCGACCAGATACGCAGTATTTT. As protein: CASSVEGHTRPDTQYF. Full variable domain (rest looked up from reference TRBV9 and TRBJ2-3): DSGVTQTPKHLITATGQRVTLRCSPRSGDLSVYWYQQSLDQGLQFLIQYYNGEERAKGNILERFSAQQFPDLHSELNLSSLELGDSALYFCASSVEGHTRPDTQYFGPGTRLTVL.

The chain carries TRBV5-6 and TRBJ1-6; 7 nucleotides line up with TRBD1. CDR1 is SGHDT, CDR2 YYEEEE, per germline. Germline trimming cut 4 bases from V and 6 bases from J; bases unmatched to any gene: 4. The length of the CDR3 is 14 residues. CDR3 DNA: TGTGCCAGCAGCCTGAACAGGGGTAATTCACCCCTCCACTTT. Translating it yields CASSLNRGNSPLHF.